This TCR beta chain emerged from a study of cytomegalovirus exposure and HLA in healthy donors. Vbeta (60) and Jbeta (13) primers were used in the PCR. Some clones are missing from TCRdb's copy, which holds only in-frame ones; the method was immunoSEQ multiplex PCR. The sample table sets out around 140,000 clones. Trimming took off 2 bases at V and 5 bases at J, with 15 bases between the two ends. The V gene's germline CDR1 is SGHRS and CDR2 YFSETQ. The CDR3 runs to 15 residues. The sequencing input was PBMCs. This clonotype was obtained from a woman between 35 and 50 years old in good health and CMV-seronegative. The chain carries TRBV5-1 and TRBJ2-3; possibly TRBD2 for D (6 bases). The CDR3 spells CASSFETRRKDTQYF. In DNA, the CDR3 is TGCGCCAGCAGCTTCGAGACTAGAAGAAAAGATACGCAGTATTTT.